A selection of T cell receptor beta chains follows, all from one sample in a study of T cells in narcolepsy. This table comes from immunoSEQ multiplex PCR, and its TCRdb copy is limited to in-frame clones, with some not included. The table has around 42,000 clones, approximately 90% seen once. The sequenced sample was CD45RA- memory CD4+ T cells from PBMCs. The receptors come from a human donor with narcolepsy. Each CDR3 is given with its conserved first and last residue.

TRBV6-1,TRBJ1-2,CASSNNYGYTF
TRBV6-4,TRBJ2-7,CASSFQGPTYEQYF
TRBV7-2,TRBJ2-7,CASSLVRNGEQYF
TRBV6-5,TRBJ2-5,CASSYFGTSTTETQYF
TRBV11-3,TRBJ2-7,CASSPRGGKYEQYF
TRBV7-9,TRBJ1-5,CASSPGNANQPQHF
TRBV5-1,TRBJ2-2,CASSLAGTGELFF
TRBV2,TRBJ2-7,CASSEGSGAFYEQYF
TRBV15,TRBJ2-7,CATSREDEQYF
TRBV29-1,TRBJ2-7,CSVVSGSGSYEQYF
TRBV9,TRBJ2-3,CASSGEGTQYF
TRBV28,TRBJ1-3,CASSSQTGAGGNTIYF
TRBV11-2,TRBJ2-1,CASSLGGGGNEQFF
TRBV9,TRBJ1-2,CASSVAAQAYGYTF
TRBV19,TRBJ2-3,CASGPQGDTQYF
TRBV5-1,TRBJ1-2,CASSPADRPGVGYTF
TRBV10-3,TRBJ2-1,CAISGTSGYNEQFF
TRBV2,TRBJ2-3,CASRYRAGGSDTQYF
TRBV2,TRBJ2-5,CASQYQETQYF
TRBV7-8,TRBJ2-5,CASVLGRLQETQYF